The 4 T cell receptor beta chains reported below all come from one sample, sequenced in a study of control samples from healthy donors and cancer patients. Here immunoSEQ multiplex PCR was the method, and the copy in TCRdb shows in-frame clones only, minus some. The sample records some 100,000 clones, approximately 93% being singletons. The specimen sequenced was blood. The receptors were gathered from a man between 18 and 29 years old in good health.

In nucleotides, the CDR3 is TGTGCCTGGACTACTAGCGGGAGTAGGGTTTACGAGCAGTACTTC. This gives the protein CAWTTSGSRVYEQYF. This sequence joins TRBV30 and TRBJ2-7; 11 bases align to TRBD2. There are 15 residues in the CDR3. CDR1 and CDR2 from the germline V gene are GTSNPN and SVGIG (reference sequence). V gave up 4 bases and J gave up 4 bases; unmatched junction bases: 9.

The chain has TRBV5-4 and TRBJ1-2; D remains ambiguous. This CDR3 is 16 amino acids long. V was pared by 4 bases and J by 2 bases, with 18 bases between. The germline V gene has CDR1 SGHNT and CDR2 YYREEE (reference sequence). The CDR3 sequence: CASSPGGNAINYGYTF. The DNA of the CDR3 is TGTGCCAGCAGCCCCGGTGGCAACGCGATAAACTATGGCTACACCTTC.

The chain couples TRBV7-3 to TRBJ2-2; 11 positions match TRBD1. This CDR3 contains 18 residues. The germline gives CDR1 SGHTA, CDR2 FQGTGA. After removal of 4 bases from V and 2 bases from J, the junction contained 9 bases not matched to a gene. The CDR3 sequence: CASSSTPGTGGNTGELFF. The CDR3 nucleotides are TGTGCCAGCAGCTCCACCCCCGGGACAGGGGGTAACACCGGGGAGCTGTTTTTT.

The CDR3 DNA is TGTGCCAGCTCACCAACGGGGGCGCAAGAAAAACTGTTTTTT. Its protein is CASSPTGAQEKLFF. J is TRBJ1-4 and V is TRBV18; D is perhaps TRBD1 (6 bases). This CDR3 is 14 amino acids long. Trimming pared 2 bases from V and 8 bases from J, leaving 12 bases between. The germline V gene encodes CDR1 KGHSH and CDR2 LQKENI.